This T cell receptor (beta chain) was recorded in a study of patients and donors after allogeneic stem cell transplantation. The CDR3 covers 16 residues. Trimming removed 2 bases from V and 7 bases from J; junction bases left unmatched: 11. TCRdb called the RT-PCR reads again in MiXCR, with one record for every CDR3 protein. This sample has about 960,000 distinct CDR3 sequences, with roughly 18% found just once. Ten or more counts support this clonotype. The chain has TRBV12-3 or TRBV12-4 and TRBJ1-5, with 7 bases that match TRBD1. Material for sequencing was blood, either unsorted or a sorted T cell fraction (not recorded which). This receptor was obtained from a human donor who was either an allogeneic HSCT recipient or a stem cell or donor lymphocyte infusion donor (not recorded which). It is not recorded whose cells these are; they may come from a transplant donor. CDR3 sequence: CASSLRRGQDGQPQHF. CDR3 DNA: TGTGCCAGCAGTTTAAGAAGGGGGCAGGACGGGCAGCCCCAGCATTTT.